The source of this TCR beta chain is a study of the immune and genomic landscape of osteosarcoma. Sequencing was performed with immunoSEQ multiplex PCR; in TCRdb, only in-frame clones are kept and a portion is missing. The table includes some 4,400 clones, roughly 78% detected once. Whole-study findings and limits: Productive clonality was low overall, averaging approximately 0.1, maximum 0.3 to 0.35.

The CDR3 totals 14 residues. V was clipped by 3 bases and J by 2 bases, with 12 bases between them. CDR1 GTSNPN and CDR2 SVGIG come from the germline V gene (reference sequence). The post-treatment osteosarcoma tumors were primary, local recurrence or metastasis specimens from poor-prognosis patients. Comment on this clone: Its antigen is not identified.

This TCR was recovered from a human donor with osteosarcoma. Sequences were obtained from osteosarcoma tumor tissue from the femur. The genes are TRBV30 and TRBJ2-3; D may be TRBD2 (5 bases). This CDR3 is CAWRHRGVTDTQYF. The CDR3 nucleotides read TGTGCCTGGAGGCATCGGGGAGTCACAGATACGCAGTATTTT.